Below, 9 T cell receptor beta chains from the same sample are listed, as sequenced in a study of shared clonotypes between healthy human individuals. The naive CD8 fraction comprised CD45RO-negative cells positively selected for CCR7 and excluded terminally differentiated effector memory CD45RA+ cells. Clones were sequenced by immunoSEQ multiplex PCR, and TCRdb holds only the in-frame ones, with some missing. The sample has roughly 570,000 clones, more than 95% seen once. Sequencing was carried out using naive CD8+ T cells sorted from blood. The receptors were gathered from a man younger than 40 in good health.

V usage is TRBV9 and J usage is TRBJ2-7; TRBD2 is a possible D gene (6 bases). The V gene's germline CDR1 is SGDLS and CDR2 YYNGEE. The CDR3 loop spans 15 amino acids. V was shortened by 2 bases and J by 2 bases, with 14 bases between the two germline ends. CDR3 DNA sequence: TGTGCCAGCAGCGTCGCCGGGACTTCGGCCTACGAGCAGTACTTC. Translation: CASSVAGTSAYEQYF.

The chain uses TRBV29-1 and TRBJ1-1; no definite D call. V was pared by 2 bases and J by 0 bases, with 7 bases between. The germline gives CDR1 SQVTM, CDR2 ANQGSEA. This CDR3 spans 13 amino acids. DNA of the CDR3: TGCAGCGTTGAAACGGTTATGAACACTGAAGCTTTCTTT. Its translation: CSVETVMNTEAFF.

The chain carries TRBV14 and TRBJ2-7; no clear D gene. The CDR3 sequence is 12 residues long. The germline gives CDR1 SGHDN, CDR2 FVKESK. Trimming removed 1 base from V and 9 bases from J, with 10 bases in between. In DNA form, the CDR3 reads TGTGCCAGCAGCCAAGGACCCGGCGGGCAGTACTTC. Encoded protein: CASSQGPGGQYF.

This clone has just one count. The V gene is TRBV15, the J gene TRBJ2-5, with D perhaps assigned TRBD1 or TRBD2 (5 bases each). There are 16 residues in the CDR3. Germline CDR1 and CDR2: LNHNV and YYDKDF (reference sequence). Between the trimmed V and J ends, which lost 3 bases and 3 bases, there was a span of 17 bases. The CDR3 DNA reads as TGTGCCACCAGCAGGAGGGACGGCGAGCAAAAAGAGACCCAGTACTTC. This codes for CATSRRDGEQKETQYF.

V gene TRBV11-3 combines with J gene TRBJ2-2; 10 bases match TRBD1. This CDR3 is 16 amino acids long. The V segment lost 5 bases and the J segment 0 bases; nucleotides outside the gene matches: 3. Germline lookup yields CDR1 SGHNT and CDR2 YENEEA. CDR3 residues: CASSQGQGANTGELFF. CDR3 nucleotides: TGTGCCAGCAGCCAAGGACAGGGGGCGAACACCGGGGAGCTGTTTTTT.

The chain has TRBV27 and TRBJ2-7; D may be TRBD1 or TRBD2 (6 bases each). The CDR3 has 16 residues. V lost 5 bases, J lost 0 bases, and 17 bases lay in between. Germline values: CDR1 MNHEY, CDR2 SMNVEV (reference sequence). The CDR3 loop is CASSGTGDKSSYEQYF. CDR3 nucleotides: TGTGCCAGCAGTGGAACGGGGGACAAATCCTCCTACGAGCAGTACTTC.

The CDR3, as DNA: TGTGCCAGCAGCCCCGGACAGGGAGATTCCGAGCAGTACTTC. It is translated as CASSPGQGDSEQYF. The chain carries TRBV5-8 and TRBJ2-7, with 8 bases matching TRBD1. CDR1 is SGHTS and CDR2 is YDEGEE in the germline V gene. V trimming: 4 bases; J trimming: 6 bases; junction bases outside the gene matches: 9. The CDR3 totals 14 residues.

The rearrangement uses TRBV7-9 and TRBJ1-2, with TRBD1 as a possible D gene (6 bases). The CDR3 loop spans 15 amino acids. V lost 7 bases, J lost 9 bases, and 24 bases lay in between. The germline CDR1 and CDR2 sequences are SEHNR and FQNEAQ (reference sequence). The CDR3 here is CASTHRDMDMWSYTF. CDR3 DNA sequence: TGTGCCAGCACCCATCGGGACATGGACATGTGGAGCTACACCTTC.

The chain has TRBV19 and TRBJ2-7, with D tentatively TRBD2 (5 bases). Looked up from germline, CDR1 is LNHDA and CDR2 is SQIVND (reference sequence). This CDR3 comprises 17 residues. V dropped 6 bases and J dropped 0 bases, with 21 bases sitting between them. The CDR3 DNA reads TGTGCCAGTAGCGATACAAGTCGGACTCGCAGCTCCTACGAGCAGTACTTC. Protein sequence: CASSDTSRTRSSYEQYF.